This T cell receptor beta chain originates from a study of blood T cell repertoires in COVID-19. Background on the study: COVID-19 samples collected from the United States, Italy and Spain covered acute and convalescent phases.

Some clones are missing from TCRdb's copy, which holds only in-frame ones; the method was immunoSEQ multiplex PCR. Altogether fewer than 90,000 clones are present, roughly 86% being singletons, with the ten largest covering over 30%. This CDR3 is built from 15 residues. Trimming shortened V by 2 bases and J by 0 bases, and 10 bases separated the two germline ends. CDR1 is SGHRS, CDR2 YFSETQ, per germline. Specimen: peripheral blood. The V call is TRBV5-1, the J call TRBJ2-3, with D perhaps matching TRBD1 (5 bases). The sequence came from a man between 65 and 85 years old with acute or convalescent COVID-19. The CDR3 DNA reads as TGCGCCAGCAGCTTTGCAGGGCCTAGCACAGATACGCAGTATTTT. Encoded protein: CASSFAGPSTDTQYF.